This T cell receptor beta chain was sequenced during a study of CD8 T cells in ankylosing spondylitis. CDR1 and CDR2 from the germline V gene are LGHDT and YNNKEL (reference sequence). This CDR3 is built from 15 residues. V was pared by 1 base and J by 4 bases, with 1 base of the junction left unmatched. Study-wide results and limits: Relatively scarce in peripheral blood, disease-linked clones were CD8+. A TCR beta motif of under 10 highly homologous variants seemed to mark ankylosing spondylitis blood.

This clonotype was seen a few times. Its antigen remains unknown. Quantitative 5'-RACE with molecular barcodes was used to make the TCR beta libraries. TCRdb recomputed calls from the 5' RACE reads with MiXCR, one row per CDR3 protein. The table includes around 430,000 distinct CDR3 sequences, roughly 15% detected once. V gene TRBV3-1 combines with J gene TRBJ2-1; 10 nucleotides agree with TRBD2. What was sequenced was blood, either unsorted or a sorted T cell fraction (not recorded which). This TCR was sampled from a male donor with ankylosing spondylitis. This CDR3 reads CASSQALAGYNEQFF. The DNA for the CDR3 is TGTGCCAGCAGCCAAGCACTAGCGGGGTACAATGAGCAGTTCTTC.